This entry lists 25 T cell receptor beta chains sequenced from one sample in a study of blood T cell repertoires in COVID-19 (dated by TCRdb to 2018 to 2020). Libraries were built with the immunoSEQ multiplex PCR assay. TCRdb limited this immuneACCESS table to in-frame rearrangements with V and J called. A share of clones is missing; checked studies link under half to unresolved V genes, and the rest is unexplained. The sample has fewer than 450,000 clones on record, about 90% of them singletons. The ten largest account for 0.6% to 0.7% of the sample. The source material was PBMCs or T cells enriched from blood (not recorded which). The receptor source for this set is a man younger than 35 who had recovered from COVID-19.

V gene TRBV27 combines with J gene TRBJ1-2; 7 bases match TRBD1. Germline V gives CDR1 MNHEY, CDR2 SMNVEV (reference sequence). J lost 0 bases, V lost 6 bases, and 10 bases had no gene match. The CDR3 consists of 16 residues. The CDR3 region is CASRRTGTASNYGYTF. The CDR3 nucleotides are TGTGCCAGCAGACGTACCGGGACAGCCTCTAACTATGGCTACACCTTC.

The chain combines TRBV4-1 with TRBJ2-7, with a weak D call TRBD2 (6 bases). The CDR3 consists of 12 residues. CDR1 and CDR2 (germline): MGHRA, YSYEKL. Trimming took 0 bases from V and 8 from J, leaving 8 bases between them. The CDR3 here is CASSQDGGKQYF. The CDR3 bases are TGCGCCAGCAGCCAAGATGGGGGGAAGCAGTACTTC.

The gene calls are TRBV11-2 and TRBJ2-7; unclear D gene. Per the germline V gene, CDR1 is SGHAT and CDR2 is FQNNGV. CDR3 length: 14 amino acids. V dropped 4 bases and J dropped 0 bases, with 10 bases sitting between them. CDR3 sequence (DNA): TGTGCCAGCAGCTCCCGGGTCAGCTCCTACGAGCAGTACTTC. It codes for CASSSRVSSYEQYF.

The CDR3: CASSQTGAAKNIQYF. The CDR3 region has the DNA TGCGCCAGCAGCCAGACAGGGGCAGCCAAAAACATTCAGTACTTC. The V gene is TRBV4-1, the J gene TRBJ2-4; 8 bases fit TRBD1. The CDR3 has 15 amino acids. Losses at the gene ends were 3 bases for V and 0 bases for J; bases not matched to a gene: 1. Germline CDR1 and CDR2: MGHRA and YSYEKL.

In its sample, this clone was seen a few times. The gene calls are TRBV28 and TRBJ1-6, with D uncertain. V lost 7 bases to trimming and J lost 6 bases, with 10 bases between them. From germline, CDR1 is MDHEN and CDR2 SYDVKM. CDR3 length equals 13 residues. CDR3 in amino acids: CASILGSNSPLHF. The CDR3 bases are TGTGCCAGCATATTGGGGAGTAATTCACCCCTCCACTTT.

This clone was detected once. The gene calls are TRBV19 and TRBJ2-2; D is ambiguous. The CDR3 totals 17 residues. Germline V gives CDR1 LNHDA, CDR2 SQIVND (reference sequence). The V end lost 0 bases, the J end lost 0 bases, and 11 bases lay between the germline ends. This CDR3 is CASSIDPGGTNTGELFF. As DNA, the CDR3 is TGTGCCAGTAGTATAGATCCTGGCGGAACGAACACCGGGGAGCTGTTTTTT.

The rearrangement uses TRBV7-7 and TRBJ1-5, with D possibly being TRBD1 (6 bases). The CDR3 covers 15 residues. Germline CDR1 is SSHAT and CDR2 is FNYEAQ (reference sequence). Trimming left V 1 base short and J 3 bases short, with 10 bases between. In DNA, the CDR3 is TGTGCCAGCAGCTTAGAGGCAGGGGTCAATCAGCCCCAGCATTTT. Translating gives CASSLEAGVNQPQHF.

The rearrangement uses TRBV18 and TRBJ2-5; D unresolved. The length of the CDR3 is 13 residues. V lost 2 bases and J lost 1, with 5 bases in between. Germline CDR1 reads KGHSH; CDR2 reads LQKENI. The CDR3 reads CASSPSLQETQYF. For the CDR3, the DNA is TGTGCCAGCTCACCATCCCTCCAAGAGACCCAGTACTTC.

V is TRBV27 and J is TRBJ1-2; 8 bases match TRBD1. The ends lost 5 bases at V and 4 bases at J; junction bases unmatched: 6. CDR3 size: 14 residues. From germline, CDR1 is MNHEY and CDR2 SMNVEV (reference sequence). The CDR3 here is CASSVDRGIYGYTF. Here the CDR3 DNA reads TGTGCCAGCAGTGTCGACAGGGGTATCTATGGCTACACCTTC.

This clone was seen only once. V usage is TRBV7-8 and J usage is TRBJ2-1, with 7 bases matching TRBD2. CDR3 size: 16 residues. V was pared by 6 bases and J by 5 bases, with 13 bases of the junction left unmatched. Germline V gene sequence: CDR1 SGHVS, CDR2 FQNEAQ. As DNA, the CDR3 is TGTGCCAGCAGAGTAGCGGGTGGAGCCCTGGACAATGAGCAGTTCTTC. This translates into CASRVAGGALDNEQFF.

The chain has TRBV10-3 and TRBJ2-3, with D hard to call. The germline gives CDR1 ENHRY, CDR2 SYGVKD. The V end was cut by 0 bases, the J end by 6 bases, with 10 bases between. This CDR3 contains 14 residues. The CDR3: CAISESARHDTQYF. CDR3 nucleotide sequence: TGTGCCATCAGTGAGTCCGCGCGCCACGATACGCAGTATTTT.

J is TRBJ1-2 and V is TRBV3-1 (or the pseudogene TRBV3-2); D is uncertain. This CDR3 has 12 residues. Trimming cost V 6 bases and J 7 bases, with 12 bases left between them. The V gene's germline CDR1 is LGHDT and CDR2 YNNKEL (reference sequence). For the CDR3, the DNA is TGTGCCAGCAGGGGTAGCTCAAGTGGCTACACCTTC. Translating it yields CASRGSSSGYTF.

The chain has TRBV2 and TRBJ2-1; 12 bases agree with TRBD2. From germline, CDR1 is SNHLY and CDR2 FYNNEI. The CDR3 loop spans 16 amino acids. V lost 0 bases to trimming and J lost 8 bases; unmatched junction nucleotides: 5. The CDR3, as DNA: TGTGCCAGCAGTGAAGCAAGACTAGCGGGGGTGTATGAGCAGTTCTTC. Translating gives CASSEARLAGVYEQFF.

This chain connects TRBV6-1 to TRBJ2-1; TRBD1 is a possible D gene (5 bases). Germline V lookup: CDR1 MNHNS, CDR2 SASEGT. The ends were cut back, 2 bases at V and 7 bases at J, with 12 bases in the middle. This CDR3 has 14 residues. This chain's CDR3 is CASSELGAWNEQFF. CDR3 nucleotide sequence: TGTGCCAGCAGTGAATTAGGGGCTTGGAATGAGCAGTTCTTC.

This rearrangement joins TRBV7-2 to TRBJ2-2; D ambiguous. Germline CDR1 and CDR2: SGHTA and FQGNSA. CDR3 length: 14 residues. Trimming took off 2 bases at V and 6 bases at J, with 10 bases between the two ends. The CDR3 reads CASSLNGRSGELFF. The CDR3 DNA sequence: TGTGCCAGCAGCTTAAACGGTCGTTCCGGGGAGCTGTTTTTT.

V is TRBV3-1 (or the pseudogene TRBV3-2) and J is TRBJ2-6; tentative D call: TRBD1 (6 bases). Germline values: CDR1 LGHDT, CDR2 YNNKEL (reference sequence). This CDR3 has 18 residues. Between the trimmed V and J ends, which lost 3 bases and 0 bases, there was a span of 15 bases. Written as DNA, the CDR3 is TGTGCCAGCAGCCAGTCCGGGACACGAGTCTCTGGGGCCAACGTCCTGACTTTC. Translated: CASSQSGTRVSGANVLTF.

This chain connects TRBV5-6 to TRBJ1-1; perhaps TRBD1 as D (5 bases). This CDR3 spans 17 amino acids. Trimming removed 5 bases at V and 5 bases at J, with 25 bases between. Germline V lookup: CDR1 SGHDT, CDR2 YYEEEE. CDR3 sequence: CASRQNSGMLMGTEAFF. CDR3 DNA: TGTGCCAGCAGACAAAATTCAGGGATGTTGATGGGGACTGAAGCTTTCTTT.

The CDR3 is CASSIPRGAGVKNEQFF. The CDR3 DNA follows: TGTGCCAGTAGTATCCCCAGAGGAGCGGGAGTGAAGAATGAGCAGTTCTTC. The chain uses TRBV19 and TRBJ2-1; 8 positions agree with TRBD2. V lost 3 bases, J lost 7 bases, and 14 bases stayed unmatched. The germline V gene encodes CDR1 LNHDA and CDR2 SQIVND (reference sequence). The CDR3 is made up of 17 amino acids.

CDR3 sequence (DNA): TGTGCCAGCAGCCAAAACAGGGGGAATGGCTACACCTTC. Translation: CASSQNRGNGYTF. This rearrangement joins TRBV14 to TRBJ1-2; 8 bases agree with TRBD1. Germline lookup yields CDR1 SGHDN and CDR2 FVKESK. The CDR3 has 13 amino acids. Trimming at V came to 2 bases and at J to 6 bases, leaving 2 bases not matched to a gene.

The rearrangement uses TRBV6-1 and TRBJ2-5, with a weak D call TRBD1 (6 bases). The germline CDR1 and CDR2 sequences are MNHNS and SASEGT. Trimming removed 0 bases at V and 5 bases at J, with 7 bases between. The CDR3 is 13 amino acids. CDR3 DNA sequence: TGTGCCAGCAGTGAAGCTAGGGGGGAGACCCAGTACTTC. This encodes CASSEARGETQYF.

This clone has only one observation. The chain recombines TRBV14 with TRBJ2-1; 14 bases are a match to TRBD2. The CDR3 runs 16 residues. The V segment lost 0 bases and the J segment 7 bases; nucleotides outside the gene matches: 2. Germline V gives CDR1 SGHDN, CDR2 FVKESK. CDR3: CASSQEGTSGRNEQFF. As DNA, the CDR3 is TGTGCCAGCAGCCAAGAGGGGACTAGCGGGAGAAATGAGCAGTTCTTC.

The chain is built from TRBV3-1 (or the pseudogene TRBV3-2) and TRBJ2-7, with a possible D match to TRBD1 (5 bases). The CDR3 contains 12 residues. The ends were cut back, 3 bases at V and 6 bases at J, with 9 bases in the middle. The germline gives CDR1 LGHDT, CDR2 YNNKEL (reference sequence). The DNA of the CDR3 is TGTGCCAGCAGCCACAAGGGGTCCGAGCAGTACTTC. The encoded protein is CASSHKGSEQYF.

This clone was detected ten times or more. The V gene is TRBV10-2, the J gene TRBJ1-5, with D unclear. Trimming stripped 6 bases from V and 6 bases from J, with 15 bases between. The CDR3 length is 14 residues. Germline V gives CDR1 WSHSY, CDR2 SAAADI. CDR3 DNA sequence: TGCGCCAGCAGCGAGCCGGGGTCGGGTCAGCCCCAGCATTTT. Translated: CASSEPGSGQPQHF.

The chain couples TRBV6-5 to TRBJ1-5; D not resolved. The CDR3 loop spans 13 amino acids. The V end lost 6 bases, the J end lost 3 bases, and 9 bases lay between the germline ends. Germline V CDR1 and CDR2: MNHEY, SVGAGI. CDR3: CASSDSYNQPQHF. DNA for the CDR3: TGTGCCAGCAGCGATAGTTACAATCAGCCCCAGCATTTT.

The gene calls are TRBV29-1 and TRBJ2-1; the D is unclear. Germline V lookup: CDR1 SQVTM, CDR2 ANQGSEA. V gave up 4 bases and J gave up 4 bases, with 11 bases separating them. This CDR3 is 13 amino acids long. CDR3 in amino acids: CSVVARRYNEQFF. The CDR3 nucleotides read TGCAGCGTTGTGGCCAGAAGATACAATGAGCAGTTCTTC.